Listed below are T cell receptor beta chains from one sample, sequenced in a study of T cell repertoires in cytomegalovirus infection. TCRdb passed the reads through MiXCR, listing each CDR3 protein once. Of 750,000 to 950,000 distinct CDR3 sequences listed, almost 30% are singletons. These receptors are not linked to any known antigen. The sample in question was cultured CD8+ T cells from PBMCs, obtained from culture after CMV antigen stimulation. These receptors originate from a human donor in good health (CMV status not recorded). Some clones in this sample may be carry-over from other donors' samples. The CDR3 runs from the conserved cysteine through the conserved F or W. The D gene is left open where the match is weak. Clone sizes are given selectively: once, few, many, or a class where the clone is expanded.

>TRBV15|TRBD2|-|TRBJ2-1
CATNPGGGDNEQFF
TGTGCCACCAACCCGGGAGGGGGAGACAATGAGCAGTTCTTC
>TRBV7-8|TRBD2|many|TRBJ2-3
CASTPGLARDTQYF
TGTGCCAGCACCCCGGGACTAGCGAGGGATACGCAGTATTTT
>TRBV20-1|TRBD2|few|TRBJ2-1
CRGAGGNEQFF
TGTAGAGGAGCGGGGGGAAATGAGCAGTTCTTC
>TRBV6-2/TRBV6-3|-|few|TRBJ1-5
CASSPPTYSNQPQHF
TGTGCCAGCAGCCCCCCGACATATAGCAATCAGCCCCAGCATTTT
>TRBV20-1|TRBD1|few|TRBJ1-1
CSARRQGATNTEAFF
TGCAGTGCTAGAAGACAGGGGGCAACGAACACTGAAGCTTTCTTT
>TRBV14|TRBD1|-|TRBJ2-5
CASSQGQGHVQETQYF
TGTGCCAGCAGCCAAGGACAGGGACACGTTCAAGAGACCCAGTACTTC
>TRBV4-1|TRBD1|-|TRBJ1-5
CASSQFGAGGWNQPQHF
TGCGCCAGCAGCCAATTTGGGGCAGGGGGTTGGAATCAGCCCCAGCATTTT
>TRBV12-3/TRBV12-4|-|few|TRBJ2-3
CASSPQRGNGDTQYF
TGTGCCAGCAGTCCGCAACGGGGGAACGGGGATACGCAGTATTTT
>TRBV6-6|TRBD2|few|TRBJ2-3
CASSYASGDTDTQYF
TGTGCCAGCAGTTACGCTAGCGGGGACACAGATACGCAGTATTTT
>TRBV10-3|-|-|TRBJ1-4
CAISEWLPAANEKLFF
TGTGCCATCAGTGAGTGGCTCCCGGCGGCTAATGAAAAACTGTTTTTT
>TRBV10-2|-|-|TRBJ1-5
CASSESLGERYSNQPQHF
TGCGCCAGCAGTGAGTCGCTAGGTGAAAGATATAGCAATCAGCCCCAGCATTTT
>TRBV20-1|-|-|TRBJ2-1
CSASGAGDNEQFF
TGCAGTGCTAGCGGGGCTGGTGACAATGAGCAGTTCTTC
>TRBV7-8|TRBD1|few|TRBJ1-2
CASSSGGGQWAYGYTF
TGTGCCAGCAGCTCAGGGGGGGGACAATGGGCTTATGGCTACACCTTC
>TRBV20-1|-|-|TRBJ2-1
CSARSIFTGSEHEQFF
TGCAGTGCTAGATCGATTTTCACAGGATCGGAACATGAGCAGTTCTTC
>TRBV4-3|TRBD2|-|TRBJ2-1
CASSRGRGPLFDEQFF
TGCGCCAGCAGCCGGGGGAGGGGCCCTCTCTTTGATGAGCAGTTCTTC
>TRBV19|-|-|TRBJ2-1
CASSIGTPAYNEQFF
TGTGCCAGTAGTATAGGGACCCCGGCATACAATGAGCAGTTCTTC
>TRBV11-2|TRBD2|-|TRBJ2-2
CASNPTSGGPNTGELFF
TGTGCCAGCAACCCGACTAGCGGGGGCCCGAACACCGGGGAGCTGTTTTTT
>TRBV19|TRBD2|many|TRBJ2-1
CASRELAGANEQFF
TGTGCCAGTAGGGAGCTAGCGGGGGCCAATGAGCAGTTCTTC
>TRBV7-2|-|few|TRBJ2-5
CASSLEGGLWETQYF
TGTGCCAGCAGCTTAGAGGGGGGCCTGTGGGAGACCCAGTACTTC
>TRBV5-6|TRBD1|few|TRBJ1-2
CASSLDSGGWYGYTF
TGTGCCAGCAGCTTGGACTCAGGGGGTTGGTATGGCTACACCTTC
>TRBV28|TRBD2|-|TRBJ2-5
CASSFGPSGEETQYF
TGTGCCAGCAGTTTTGGCCCTAGCGGGGAGGAGACCCAGTACTTC
>TRBV7-8|-|-|TRBJ2-1
CASSLEGRGVDEQFF
TGTGCCAGCAGCTTAGAGGGCAGGGGAGTGGATGAGCAGTTCTTC
>TRBV7-8|TRBD2|few|TRBJ2-3
CASSYRTSGGRDTQYF
TGTGCCAGCAGCTACAGGACTAGCGGGGGGAGAGATACGCAGTATTTT
>TRBV7-9|TRBD1|few|TRBJ2-7
CASRGGASIEQYF
TGTGCCAGCAGAGGGGGCGCGTCGATCGAGCAGTACTTC
>TRBV20-1|TRBD2|-|TRBJ2-7
CSARTLAGGSSYEQYF
TGCAGTGCTAGAACTCTAGCGGGGGGCTCATCCTACGAGCAGTACTTC
>TRBV6-5|-|few|TRBJ1-1
CASSYSGGVTEAFF
TGTGCCAGCAGTTACTCCGGGGGGGTAACTGAAGCTTTCTTT
>TRBV7-2|TRBD2|many|TRBJ2-1
CASSSPGGAVPDNEQFF
TGTGCCAGCAGCTCCCCGGGGGGGGCGGTCCCCGACAATGAGCAGTTCTTC
>TRBV15|-|-|TRBJ2-3
CATSRLDHPTDTQYF
TGTGCCACCAGCAGGTTGGACCATCCGACAGATACGCAGTATTTT
>TRBV4-1|-|-|TRBJ1-5
CASSQEPFGDDSNQPQHF
TGCGCCAGCAGCCAAGAGCCTTTTGGGGATGATAGCAATCAGCCCCAGCATTTT
>TRBV16|-|once|TRBJ1-1
CASSLHPGAFF
TGTGCCAGCAGCCTCCACCCGGGGGCTTTCTTT
>TRBV7-2|-|many|TRBJ1-4
CASSLVPGATNEKLFF
TGTGCCAGCAGCTTAGTACCCGGGGCGACTAATGAAAAACTGTTTTTT
>TRBV7-6|TRBD1|many|TRBJ1-2
CASSLTGTGSFYGYTF
TGTGCCAGCAGCTTAACTGGGACAGGATCTTTTTATGGCTACACCTTC
>TRBV7-9|-|-|TRBJ2-4
CASSIYREDKNIQYF
TGTGCCAGCAGCATCTACCGGGAAGACAAAAACATTCAGTACTTC
>TRBV7-4|-|-|TRBJ2-1
CASSLPGQTAYNEQFF
TGTGCCAGCAGCTTACCAGGACAGACAGCCTACAATGAGCAGTTCTTC
>TRBV20-1|TRBD1|many|TRBJ1-2
CSALTGDYGYTF
TGCAGTGCTCTGACAGGGGACTATGGCTACACCTTC
>TRBV27|-|few|TRBJ1-5
CASSLLAPRGSQPQHF
TGTGCCAGCAGTTTATTGGCCCCCCGAGGGAGTCAGCCCCAGCATTTT